These 3 T cell receptor beta chains originate from one sample sequenced in a study of shared clonotypes between healthy human individuals. Only in-frame clones appear in the TCRdb table, and some are missing; sequencing was by immunoSEQ multiplex PCR. The table lists 2 million to 2.5 million clones, about 90% of them singletons. Sequenced material: naive CD4+ T cells from PBMCs. Documented subset: CD45RA+ positively selected. The receptors shown here come from a man younger than 35 in good health. Some clones in this sample may be carry-over from other donors' samples.

The V call is TRBV5-1, the J call TRBJ1-4; 10 nucleotides agree with TRBD1. The V segment lost 4 bases and the J segment 8 bases; nucleotides outside the gene matches: 2. There are 13 residues in the CDR3. Germline V gene data show CDR1 as SGHRS and CDR2 as YFSETQ. CDR3 amino acids: CASSRGQGEKLFF. The CDR3 nucleotides read TGCGCCAGCAGCCGGGGACAGGGGGAAAAACTGTTTTTT.

V gene TRBV7-3 combines with J gene TRBJ2-2; no firm D call. Looked up from germline, CDR1 is SGHTA and CDR2 is FQGTGA. The CDR3 is 16 amino acids. V lost 4 bases, J lost 1 base, and 13 bases lay in between. CDR3: CASSSRQLQNTGELFF. DNA for the CDR3: TGTGCCAGCAGCTCAAGGCAACTGCAGAACACCGGGGAGCTGTTTTTT. The variable domain in full, with the rest retrieved from reference TRBV7-3 and TRBJ2-2, is GAGVSQTPSNKVTEKGKYVELRCDPISGHTALYWYRQSLGQGPEFLIYFQGTGAADDSGLPNDRFFAVRPEGSVSTLKIQRTERGDSAVYLCASSSRQLQNTGELFFGEGSRLTVL.

V is TRBV6-6 and J is TRBJ2-5; possible D gene TRBD1, 5 bases. Germline CDR1 is MNHNY and CDR2 is SVGAGI (reference sequence). This CDR3 contains 13 residues. Trimming removed 2 bases at V and 1 base at J, with 5 bases between. The CDR3, as DNA: TGTGCCAGCAGTTACCAGGGCCAAGAGACCCAGTACTTC. Translating gives CASSYQGQETQYF.